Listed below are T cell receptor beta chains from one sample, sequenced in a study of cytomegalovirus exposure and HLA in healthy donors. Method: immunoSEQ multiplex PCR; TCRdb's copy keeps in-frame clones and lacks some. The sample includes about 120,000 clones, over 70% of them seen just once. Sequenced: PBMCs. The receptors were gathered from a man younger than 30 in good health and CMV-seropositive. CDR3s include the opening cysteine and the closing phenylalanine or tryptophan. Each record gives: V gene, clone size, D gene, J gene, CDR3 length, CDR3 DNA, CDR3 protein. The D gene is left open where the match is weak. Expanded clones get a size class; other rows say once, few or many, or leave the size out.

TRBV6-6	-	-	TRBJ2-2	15	TGTGCCAGCGGTACTCTGGGCCTGAACACCGGGGAGCTGTTTTTT	CASGTLGLNTGELFF
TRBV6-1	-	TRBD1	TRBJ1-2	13	TGTGCCAGCCGACAGGGGTTTAACTATGGCTACACCTTC	CASRQGFNYGYTF
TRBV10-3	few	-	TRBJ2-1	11	TGTGCCACGAGACGGGAGAATGAGCAGTTCTTC	CATRRENEQFF
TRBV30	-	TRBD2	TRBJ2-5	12	TGTGCCTGGGGAAAGGGACTAGTTGGCGTCTACTTC	CAWGKGLVGVYF
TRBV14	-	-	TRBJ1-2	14	TGTGCCAGCAGCCCTCCCGGGACAAGCTATGGCTACACCTTC	CASSPPGTSYGYTF
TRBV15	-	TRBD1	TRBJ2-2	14	TGTGCCACCAGAGCCACAGGGGCTGGCGGGGAGCTGTTTTTT	CATRATGAGGELFF
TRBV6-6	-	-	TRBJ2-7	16	TGTGCCAGCAGTCCTGGACGGAGGACTGCCAACTACGAGCAGTACTTC	CASSPGRRTANYEQYF
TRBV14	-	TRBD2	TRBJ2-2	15	TGTGCCAGCAGCCAAACGTACGGGAGGGCCGGGGAGCTGTTTTTT	CASSQTYGRAGELFF
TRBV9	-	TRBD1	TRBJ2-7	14	TGTGCCAGCAGTGGAGGGACAGGGGGACACGAGCAGTACTTC	CASSGGTGGHEQYF
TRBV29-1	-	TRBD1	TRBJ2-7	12	TGCAGCACCGGGACAGGGAAGGGCGAGCAGTACTTC	CSTGTGKGEQYF
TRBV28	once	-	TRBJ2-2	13	TGTGCCAGCAGTCCCAACAGTTACGGGGAGCTGTTTTTT	CASSPNSYGELFF
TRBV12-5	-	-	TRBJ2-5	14	TGTGCTAGTTCAGCGGAGTTCCCCCAAGAGACCCAGTACTTC	CASSAEFPQETQYF
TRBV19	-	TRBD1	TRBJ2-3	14	TGTGCCAGTAGTAGGACAGGGCGTGGAGATACGCAGTATTTT	CASSRTGRGDTQYF
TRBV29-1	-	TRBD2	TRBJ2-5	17	TGCAGCGTTGAGAGGCTAGCGGGAGTAGGTGTGGAAGAGACCCAGTACTTC	CSVERLAGVGVEETQYF
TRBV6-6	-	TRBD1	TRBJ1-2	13	TGTGCCAGCAGTTCGGGGACAGCGCGTGGCTACACCTTC	CASSSGTARGYTF
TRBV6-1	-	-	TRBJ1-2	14	TGTGCCAGCAGTGATCGCGGAGATAACTATGGCTACACCTTC	CASSDRGDNYGYTF
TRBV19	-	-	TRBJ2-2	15	TGTGCCAGTAGTATAAGTCGACAGAACACCGGGGAGCTGTTTTTT	CASSISRQNTGELFF
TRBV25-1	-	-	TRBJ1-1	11	TGTGCCAGCAGTGCAGGGCCTGAAGCTTTCTTT	CASSAGPEAFF
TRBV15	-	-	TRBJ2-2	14	TGTGCCACCAGGATGCTGAGGGCCACCGGGGAGCTGTTTTTT	CATRMLRATGELFF
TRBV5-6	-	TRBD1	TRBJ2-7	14	TGTGCCAGCAGCAAAGACAGGGGCGACTACGAGCAGTACTTC	CASSKDRGDYEQYF
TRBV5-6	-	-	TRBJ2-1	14	TGTGCCAGCAGCTTTCATCCGACAGCAGATGAGCAGTTCTTC	CASSFHPTADEQFF
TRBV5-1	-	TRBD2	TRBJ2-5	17	TGCGCCAGCAGCTTCAGGGAGGGGTCCCCGTTTAAAGAGACCCAGTACTTC	CASSFREGSPFKETQYF
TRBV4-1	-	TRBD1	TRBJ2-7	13	TGCGCCAGCAGCCACCGGACAGGGGACGAGCAGTACTTC	CASSHRTGDEQYF
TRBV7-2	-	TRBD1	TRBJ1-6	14	TGTGCCAGCAACCTGCTGGGACAGGGAGGACCCCTCCACTTT	CASNLLGQGGPLHF
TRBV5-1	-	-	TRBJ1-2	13	TGCGCCAGCAGCTTAGCCGAGGGCTATGGCTACACCTTC	CASSLAEGYGYTF
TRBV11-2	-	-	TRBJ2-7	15	TGTGCCAGCAGCAAAAGCACCGGGGGAGCCTACGAGCAGTACTTC	CASSKSTGGAYEQYF